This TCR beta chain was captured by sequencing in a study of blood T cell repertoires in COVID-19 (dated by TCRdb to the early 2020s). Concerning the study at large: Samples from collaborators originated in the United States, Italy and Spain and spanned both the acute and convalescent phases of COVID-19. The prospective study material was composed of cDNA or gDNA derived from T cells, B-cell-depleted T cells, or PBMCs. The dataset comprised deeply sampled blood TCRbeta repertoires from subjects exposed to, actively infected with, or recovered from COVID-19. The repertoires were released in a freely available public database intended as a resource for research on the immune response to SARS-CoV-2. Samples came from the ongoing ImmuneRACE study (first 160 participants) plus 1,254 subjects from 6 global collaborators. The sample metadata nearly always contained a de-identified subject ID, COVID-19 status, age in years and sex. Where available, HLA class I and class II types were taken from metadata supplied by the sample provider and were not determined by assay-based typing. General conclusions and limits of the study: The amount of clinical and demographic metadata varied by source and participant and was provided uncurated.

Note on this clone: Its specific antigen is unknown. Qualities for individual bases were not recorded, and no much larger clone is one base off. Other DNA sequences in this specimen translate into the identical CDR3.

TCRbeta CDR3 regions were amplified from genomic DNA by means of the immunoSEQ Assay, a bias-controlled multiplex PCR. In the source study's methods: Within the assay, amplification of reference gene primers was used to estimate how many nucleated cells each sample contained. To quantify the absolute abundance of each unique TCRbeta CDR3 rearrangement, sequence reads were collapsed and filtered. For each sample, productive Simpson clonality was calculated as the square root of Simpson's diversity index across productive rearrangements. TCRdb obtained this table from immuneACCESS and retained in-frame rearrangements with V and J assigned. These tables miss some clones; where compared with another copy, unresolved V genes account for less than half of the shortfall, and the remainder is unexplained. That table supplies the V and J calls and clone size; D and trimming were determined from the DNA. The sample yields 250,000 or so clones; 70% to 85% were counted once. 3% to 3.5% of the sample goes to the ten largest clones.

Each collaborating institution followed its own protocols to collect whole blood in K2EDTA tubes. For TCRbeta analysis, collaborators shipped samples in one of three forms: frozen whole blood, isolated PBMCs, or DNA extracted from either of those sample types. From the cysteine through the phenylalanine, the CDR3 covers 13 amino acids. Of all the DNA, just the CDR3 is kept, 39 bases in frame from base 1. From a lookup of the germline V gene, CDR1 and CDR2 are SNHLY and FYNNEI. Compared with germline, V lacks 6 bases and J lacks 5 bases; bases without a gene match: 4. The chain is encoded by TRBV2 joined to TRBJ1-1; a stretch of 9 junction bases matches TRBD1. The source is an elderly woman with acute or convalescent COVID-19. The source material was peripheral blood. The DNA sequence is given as TGTGCCAGCAGGACAGGGGGTCGGACTGAAGCTTTCTTT. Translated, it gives CASRTGGRTEAFF.